The clone carrying this T cell receptor (beta chain) was found a few times. What it recognizes is unknown. The data originate from a study of blood T cells in healthy people across ages. Study results and caveats: When set beside aged donors, long-lived donors presented more naive CD4+ cells and higher diversity.

Individuals who donated were healthy Caucasians from Russia aged 6 to 90. Investigators took roughly 10 milliliters of peripheral blood from every donor. The J segment lost 2 bases and the V segment lost 4 bases, leaving 3 bases of the junction unmatched. CDR1 and CDR2 from the germline V gene are SGHKS and YYEKEE (reference sequence). The CDR3 is made up of 15 amino acids. With a J-beta primer mix and a sample-barcoded 5' primer, a second PCR ran about 7 to 12 cycles. A tag from a template-switch adaptor with 12 random nucleotides marked each cDNA molecule. TCRdb processed the 5' RACE reads anew with MiXCR; each CDR3 protein has one entry. Of about 780,000 distinct CDR3 sequences listed, about 42% were seen once; the top ten hold less than 20%.

The TCR sequence derives from a man older than 75 in good health. The material sequenced was blood. The V call is TRBV5-5, the J call TRBJ2-7; 13 bases agree with TRBD2. DNA for the CDR3: TGTGCCAGCAGCCAGGGGACTAGCGGGACCTACGAGCAGTACTTC. Translation: CASSQGTSGTYEQYF.